This section outlines one T cell receptor beta chain sequence together with its context. TCRdb analysed the 5' RACE reads with MiXCR anew, one entry per CDR3 protein. Of more than 40,000 distinct CDR3 sequences listed, more than 20% were seen once; the top ten hold 7% to 7.5%. The data derive from a study of spatial heterogeneity in lung cancer. Time point meaning: blood at routine non-recurrence follow-up after resection. The CDR3 consists of 15 residues. In germline, CDR1 is SGDLS, CDR2 YYNGEE. Trimming cost V 1 base and J 8 bases, with 16 bases left between them. The J gene is TRBJ2-1, the V gene TRBV9; the D gene is possibly TRBD2 (6 bases). The material was PBMCs, obtained at follow-up. This clonotype originated in a female donor with early-stage non-small cell lung cancer. Here the CDR3 DNA reads TGTGCCAGCAGCGTAACGGGAGCTAGTTTCGATGAGCAGTTCTTC. It is translated as CASSVTGASFDEQFF.